This T cell receptor beta chain was sequenced during a study of PD-1 blockade in classical Hodgkin lymphoma (dated by TCRdb to the early 2020s). Broadly, across the study: A peripheral blood immune signature of response to PD-1 blockade in classical Hodgkin lymphoma was defined using TCR beta sequencing and CyTOF.

General conclusions and limits of the study: Baseline TCR diversity was reported as lower in newly diagnosed patients than in healthy donors, and lower still in relapsed/refractory patients. The study covered only a single clinical trial cohort, and the causes of the repertoire differences, possibly disease activity or prior therapy, were still not defined.

This sample's time point label indicates: newly diagnosed, previously untreated cHL patient sample. A Miltenyi CD4+ T cell isolation kit was used for magnetic negative selection to purify CD4+ T cells from thawed PBMCs. As a comparison group for the relapsed/refractory trial patients, PBMCs were sequenced from patients with newly diagnosed, previously untreated classical Hodgkin lymphoma. After peripheral blood was drawn into 8 mL Vacutainer Cell Preparation Tubes, PBMCs were isolated by centrifugation and then cryopreserved. Purified CD4+ and CD8+ fractions were prepared only for cases where an additional PBMC sample was available. Magnetically labelled cells were depleted on LS columns in a quadroMACS separator, and the flow-through was collected as the purified fraction. Genomic DNA was extracted with the Qiagen DNeasy kit from unsorted PBMCs and from negatively selected CD4+ and CD8+ fractions. Amplification of TCR beta CDR3 regions was done by immunoSEQ multiplex PCR with primers that anneal to V and J segments. A synthetic immune receptor repertoire was used to minimize amplification bias, and any residual bias was removed computationally once sequencing was done. In the original analysis: Repertoire diversity was quantified as the Shannon entropy index using custom Python scripts. Unsorted, CD4+ and CD8+ repertoires were analyzed separately, except in combined analyses where CD4+ and CD8+ sequences were merged in silico. The source is immuneACCESS, and TCRdb retained only in-frame sequences with V and J called. Part of the clones is not carried over; for the studies checked, unresolved V genes explain less than half of this, and the remainder is unexplained. V, J and clone size are taken as reported in that table, and D and trimming were inferred from the DNA itself. The sample table contains about 36,000 clones; only one count was recorded for more than 85% of them. Around 0.21% of the sample is taken by the ten largest.

The germline V gene (reference sequence) yields SEHNR for CDR1 and FQNEAQ for CDR2. The CDR3, cysteine through phenylalanine, is 15 amino acids long. The read is trimmed to its CDR3 DNA, 45 bases read in frame from base 1. For this chain, trimming is 2 bases at the V end and 7 bases at the J end, and the number of junction bases without a gene match is 6. Of note for this clone: Its specific antigen is unknown. No much larger clonotype is one base removed from it; base qualities were not supplied.

The chain was built from TRBV7-9 and TRBJ2-1, and 9 junctional nucleotides match TRBD2. Specimen: CD4+ T cells from blood. The sequence derives from a human donor with classical Hodgkin lymphoma. The DNA reads TGTGCCAGCAGCTTATTTAGCGGGGGATCTAATGAGCAGTTCTTC. Its protein is CASSLFSGGSNEQFF.